The rows below give T cell receptor beta chains drawn from one sample of a study of blood T cell repertoires in COVID-19. Here immunoSEQ multiplex PCR was the method, and the copy in TCRdb shows in-frame clones only, minus some. In the table there are about 170,000 clones, roughly four fifths of which are singletons. The specimen was PBMCs or T cells enriched from blood (not recorded which). These receptors were taken from a man in his fifties or sixties who had recovered from COVID-19. CDR3s include the opening cysteine and the closing phenylalanine or tryptophan. The D gene is left open where the match is weak. Size is omitted from some rows. Given values are once, few, many or a class for expanded clones.

V gene	J gene	clone size	D gene	CDR3 protein	CDR3 DNA
TRBV5-1	TRBJ1-2	NA	NA	CASSRGSGKDYTF	TGCGCCAGCAGCCGGGGTAGCGGTAAGGACTACACCTTC
TRBV5-1	TRBJ1-5	NA	NA	CASSLGQIQNQPQHF	TGCGCCAGCAGCTTGGGCCAAATACAGAATCAGCCCCAGCATTTT
TRBV5-1	TRBJ2-5	NA	TRBD2	CASSQRTSGGYGFQETQYF	TGCGCCAGCAGCCAGAGGACTAGCGGGGGGTATGGTTTTCAAGAGACCCAGTACTTC
TRBV18	TRBJ2-2	once	NA	CASSPIGGTNTGELFF	TGTGCCAGCTCACCAATCGGGGGGACAAACACCGGGGAGCTGTTTTTT
TRBV4-1	TRBJ1-2	few	TRBD1	CASSLRQGASSSNYGYTF	TGCGCCAGCAGCCTCCGACAGGGGGCGTCAAGTTCTAACTATGGCTACACCTTC
TRBV7-9	TRBJ1-1	once	NA	CASSLEVAGNTEAFF	TGTGCCAGCAGCTTAGAGGTGGCAGGGAACACTGAAGCTTTCTTT
TRBV24-1	TRBJ2-5	NA	TRBD2	CATSDLRTGGTQYF	TGTGCCACCAGTGATTTGCGGACGGGGGGGACCCAGTACTTC
TRBV11-2	TRBJ1-3	NA	NA	CASAPGPRGDGGGNTIYF	TGTGCCAGCGCCCCGGGGCCCAGGGGAGATGGCGGTGGAAACACCATATATTTT
TRBV5-1	TRBJ1-1	NA	TRBD1	CASSLGGSTGTTEAFF	TGCGCCAGCAGCTTGGGAGGTTCGACAGGGACCACTGAAGCTTTCTTT
TRBV9	TRBJ1-6	few	NA	CASSASGSGFNSPLHF	TGTGCCAGCAGCGCTTCCGGGTCGGGGTTTAATTCACCCCTCCACTTT
TRBV21-1	TRBJ1-2	NA	NA	CASTPPGSAYGYTF	TGTGCCAGTACCCCCCCCGGCAGCGCTTATGGCTACACCTTC
TRBV19	TRBJ2-2	NA	NA	CASSQGYTGELFF	TGTGCCAGTAGTCAGGGCTACACCGGGGAGCTGTTTTTT
TRBV12-3/TRBV12-4	TRBJ1-4	NA	NA	CASRDSPHEKLFF	TGTGCCAGCAGAGACAGTCCTCATGAAAAACTGTTTTTT
TRBV11-2	TRBJ2-1	NA	TRBD2	CASSPGLAGRLFF	TGTGCCAGCAGCCCCGGACTAGCGGGGAGGTTGTTCTTC
TRBV5-5	TRBJ2-1	NA	NA	CASSLGRGAYNEQFF	TGTGCCAGCAGCTTGGGGCGCGGGGCCTACAATGAGCAGTTCTTC
TRBV9	TRBJ1-6	once	TRBD1	CASSVAGQNNSPLHF	TGTGCCAGCAGCGTAGCGGGACAGAATAATTCACCCCTCCACTTT
TRBV3-1/TRBV3-2	TRBJ2-7	NA	TRBD1	CASSQGTGGYEQYF	TGTGCCAGCAGCCAAGGGACAGGGGGCTACGAGCAGTACTTC
TRBV5-6	TRBJ2-1	once	NA	CASSFRGYAYNEQFF	TGTGCCAGCAGCTTTCGGGGATACGCCTACAATGAGCAGTTCTTC
TRBV3-1/TRBV3-2	TRBJ1-1	NA	TRBD1	CASSLHRGGTEAFF	TGTGCCAGCAGCCTCCACAGGGGCGGCACTGAAGCTTTCTTT
TRBV28	TRBJ1-5	once	NA	CASSTNQPQHF	TGTGCCAGCAGCACAAATCAGCCCCAGCATTTT
TRBV6-5	TRBJ2-2	NA	NA	CASSQQGTGELFF	TGTGCCAGCAGCCAACAGGGCACCGGGGAGCTGTTTTTT
TRBV18	TRBJ2-5	NA	NA	CASSHGSEETQYF	TGTGCCAGCTCGCACGGGAGCGAAGAGACCCAGTACTTC
TRBV28	TRBJ1-6	NA	TRBD1	CASSSLSGGAGGSPLHF	TGTGCCAGCAGTTCCCTCTCGGGGGGGGCAGGGGGTTCACCCCTCCACTTT
TRBV5-1	TRBJ2-5	NA	NA	CASSMTVQETQYF	TGCGCCAGCAGCATGACAGTCCAAGAGACCCAGTACTTC
TRBV12-3/TRBV12-4	TRBJ2-5	once	NA	CASSLQRGETQYF	TGTGCCAGCAGTCTACAGAGAGGGGAGACCCAGTACTTC
TRBV5-6	TRBJ1-1	NA	NA	CASSLGGRQAFF	TGTGCCAGCAGCTTGGGAGGGAGACAAGCTTTCTTT
TRBV18	TRBJ2-7	once	NA	CASSTKREQYF	TGTGCCAGCTCTACCAAACGGGAGCAGTACTTC